This T cell receptor beta chain was identified in a study of molecular identifiers for immune sequencing clone quantification. Study-level points and caveats: Jurkat TCR RNA spiked in from one cell (amid 800,000 to 1,000,000 naive cells) was reportedly detectable.

Sorting captured naive CD8 T cells as CD8+CD4-CCR7+CD45RA+. Details on this clonotype: Antigen specificity is unknown.

The CDR3 length is 15 residues. The V and J ends lost 10 bases and 5 bases respectively, with 21 bases between them. The V gene's germline CDR1 is MDHEN and CDR2 SYDVKM. In preparing bulk TCR libraries, previously described methods and listed TCR primers were used. TCRdb recomputed calls from the PCR reads with MiXCR, one row per CDR3 protein. The top ten hold 0.65% to 0.95% of the sample, which has around 320,000 distinct CDR3 sequences, about a quarter seen once. Sequenced input: naive CD8+ T cells from blood, with Jurkat cell RNA spiked in. Specified subset: FACS-sorted CD8+CD4-CCR7+CD45RA+ naive T cells. This receptor was taken from a human donor in good health. Some libraries in this study had Jurkat cell RNA spiked in. The rearrangement links TRBV28 to TRBJ2-1; tentatively, D is TRBD2 (6 bases). The CDR3 reads CATNDGQRLDNEQFF. The CDR3 nucleotides read TGTGCCACCAACGACGGGCAGCGACTAGACAATGAGCAGTTCTTC.